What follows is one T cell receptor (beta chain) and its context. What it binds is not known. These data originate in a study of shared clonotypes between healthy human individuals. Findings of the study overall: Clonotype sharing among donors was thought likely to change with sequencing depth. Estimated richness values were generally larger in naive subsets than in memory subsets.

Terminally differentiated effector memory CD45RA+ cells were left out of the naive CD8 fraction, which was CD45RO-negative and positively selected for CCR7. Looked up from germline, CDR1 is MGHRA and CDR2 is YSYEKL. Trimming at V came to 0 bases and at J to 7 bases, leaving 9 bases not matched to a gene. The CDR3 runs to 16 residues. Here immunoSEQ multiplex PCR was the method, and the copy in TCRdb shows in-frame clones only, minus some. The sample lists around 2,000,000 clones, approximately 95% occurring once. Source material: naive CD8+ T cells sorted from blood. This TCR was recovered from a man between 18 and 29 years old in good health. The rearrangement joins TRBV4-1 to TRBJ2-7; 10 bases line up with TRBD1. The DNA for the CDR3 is TGCGCCAGCAGCCAAGATCCGGGGACAGGGGCCCGGGAGCAGTACTTC. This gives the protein CASSQDPGTGAREQYF.